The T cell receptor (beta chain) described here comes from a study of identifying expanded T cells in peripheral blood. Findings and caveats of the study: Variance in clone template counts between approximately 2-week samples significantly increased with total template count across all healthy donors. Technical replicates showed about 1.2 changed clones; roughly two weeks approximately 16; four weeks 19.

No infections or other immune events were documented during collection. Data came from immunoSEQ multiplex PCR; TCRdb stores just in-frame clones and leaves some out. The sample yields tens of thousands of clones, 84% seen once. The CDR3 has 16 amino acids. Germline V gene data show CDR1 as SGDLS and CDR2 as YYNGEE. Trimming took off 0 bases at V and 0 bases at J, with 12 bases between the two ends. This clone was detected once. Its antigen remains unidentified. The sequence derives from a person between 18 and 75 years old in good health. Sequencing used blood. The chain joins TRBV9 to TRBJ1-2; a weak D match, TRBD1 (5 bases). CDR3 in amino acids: CASSVERGPSNYGYTF. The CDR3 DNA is TGTGCCAGCAGCGTAGAAAGGGGACCTTCTAACTATGGCTACACCTTC.